The TCR beta chain described here comes from a study of T-cell memory formation after mild COVID-19. General study results and limits: For contracting clones, CD4+ ones sat mainly in CM and EM, CD8+ in EMRA.

TCRdb passed the 5' RACE reads through MiXCR, listing each CDR3 protein once. The data show 300,000 to 400,000 distinct CDR3 sequences, 25% to 30% seen once. This clonotype has only a few counts. Its antigen remains unidentified. This TCR was recovered from an adult woman who had mild COVID-19 (a few samples of this study predate the infection). Cell type and time point are not known. The specimen sequenced was PBMCs or a T cell subset sorted from them (not recorded which).

The CDR3 is CASSQDTTANQPQHF. In DNA, the CDR3 is TGCGCCAGCAGCCAAGATACCACAGCCAATCAGCCCCAGCATTTT. The gene calls are TRBV4-1 and TRBJ1-5, with D unresolved. The ends were cut back, 0 bases at V and 3 bases at J, with 9 bases in the middle. The CDR3 spans 15 residues. Per the germline V gene, CDR1 is MGHRA and CDR2 is YSYEKL.